This TCR beta chain was sequenced in a study of T cells in Graves' hyperthyroidism and ophthalmopathy (dated by TCRdb to the late 2010s). Notes on the research overall: Peripheral blood was collected at initial diagnosis, before any treatment. The paper reports TCR Vbeta CDR3 sequencing of some 140 peripheral blood samples: around 41 ophthalmopathy, 70 to 85 hyperthyroidism and around 17 progressor patients. The roughly 100 discovery patients were randomly divided into training and test sets at a 7:3 ratio. Thyroid tissue and blood T-cell repertoires from over 5 Graves' hyperthyroidism patients were also compared in the study. To identify TCR V-J signatures that set the groups apart, the researchers used a discovery cohort of about a hundred patients, made up of 40 to 45 with Graves' ophthalmopathy and some 58 with stable Graves' hyperthyroidism. Following sampling, methimazole starting at 30 mg daily was given to hyperthyroidism patients, and high-dose intravenous methylprednisolone was given to ophthalmopathy patients. Whether ophthalmopathy could be predicted prospectively was tested in an independent validation cohort made up of fewer than 20 hyperthyroidism patients plus 17 patients who later progressed to ophthalmopathy. General findings and caveats noted by the study authors: Most expanded thyroid clonotypes (frequency above 0.001) were also found in blood, which suggests that blood repertoires may mirror thyroid immune responses. In validation, the model predicted progression to ophthalmopathy with around 71% sensitivity and around 72% specificity, a median of 6.5 months before onset. In cross-validation, a model built on a 13 V-J signature told ophthalmopathy apart from stable hyperthyroidism with approximately 90% sensitivity and around 83% specificity, and in testing the same model reached 80%/75%. Sample size was not statistically predetermined, and blinding of investigators to group allocation was not performed.

Trimming accounts for 3 bases at V and 3 bases at J, while the number of junction bases matched to no gene is 8. Counted from cysteine to phenylalanine, this CDR3 has 15 amino acids. Just the 45-base CDR3 DNA is kept, in frame starting at base 1. CDR1 and CDR2 (MNHEY, SVGEGT) derive from the germline V gene. Amplification of TCR beta CDR3 regions was carried out from RNA transcripts. The TCR CDR3 was subjected to a first round of RT-PCR using the HTBI primer set and the Qiagen OneStep RT-PCR kit. The libraries were constructed in a second round of multiplex PCR and then size-selected and purified. The libraries were sequenced on an Illumina HiSeq2000 using paired-end 100 bp reads. As for the original processing: Raw data were processed with SOAPnuke, discarding reads with adapters, uncalled bases, mean Phred below 15, or no exact constant-primer or identifier match. High-quality paired reads were merged with COPE v1.2.5, and unique nucleotide sequences were defined as clonotypes. MiTCR v1.1 was used to align the clonotypes against IMGT TRBV, TRBD and TRBJ reference segments. Only V-J combinations with frequency above 0.0001, covering roughly 99% of repertoires, were analysed. The TCS score was defined as F50 (clonal expansion) divided by E x V (chaos), with BLOSUM62-based TCRdist calculated between CDR3 peptides within each V-J. Welch's t-statistics and random forest reduced some 510 V-J features to 10 to 15, which were used in a naive Bayes classifier (R e1071). TCRdb reprocessed the public reads (quality trimming at Q25 with fastp, clone calling with MiXCR) and kept in-frame beta chains. For every CDR3 protein sequence, its rows merge into one entry that carries the most common genes and DNA. These V and J calls are TCRdb output, not the study's own analysis. This sample holds approximately 270,000 distinct CDR3 sequences; more than 12% were observed only once. About an eighth of the sample lies in the top ten.

In this sample, this clonotype turned up a few times. The antigen it binds to is not known. Base qualities are missing; no much larger clone stands one base away. Hyperthyroidism patients were newly diagnosed, had a disease duration of under 2 months, and were aged 18 to 65 years. The study excluded patients with uncontrolled infections, other autoimmune diseases, pregnancy or lactation. Diagnoses relied on clinical symptoms, serum thyroxine and TRAb, thyroid ultrasound and orbital computed tomography. Blood from progressor patients was collected at the time of first diagnosis with hyperthyroidism, before any ophthalmopathy symptoms had appeared. Ficoll-Paque density gradient centrifugation was used to isolate PBMCs from about 9 ml of fresh peripheral blood. Patients classed as progressors first received a Graves' hyperthyroidism diagnosis and then went on to develop ophthalmopathy during follow-up. Total RNA was extracted using Trizol reagent, and RNA quality was assessed on an Agilent 2100 Bioanalyzer.

The receptor comes from a middle-aged woman with Graves' hyperthyroidism that later progressed to Graves' ophthalmopathy. Sequenced: blood. The chain was built from TRBV6-2 or TRBV6-3 and TRBJ2-7; 7 bases in the junction line up with TRBD2. The CDR3 protein sequence reads: CASSYDGLDSYEQYF. The bases read TGTGCCAGCAGTTATGACGGACTAGACAGCTACGAGCAGTACTTC.